The 27 T cell receptor beta chains presented below share a single source sample, sequenced in a study of T cell clonotyping in hematopoietic cell transplantation. Clones were sequenced by immunoSEQ multiplex PCR, and TCRdb holds only the in-frame ones, with some missing. The sample shows 40,000 to 55,000 clones, roughly 94% of them seen only once. What was sequenced was peripheral blood mononuclear cells. These receptors were taken from a woman aged 45-65 years in good health. Some clones in this sample may be carry-over from other donors' samples.

The chain uses TRBV6-6 and TRBJ2-7; 11 bases line up with TRBD2. Germline lookup yields CDR1 MNHNY and CDR2 SVGAGI (reference sequence). The CDR3 is 15 amino acids. The trim removed 0 bases at V and 7 bases at J, leaving 5 bases unmatched. This chain's CDR3 is CASSYSRLAGSEQYF. The CDR3 DNA is TGTGCCAGCAGTTACTCGAGACTAGCGGGGAGTGAGCAGTACTTC.

The chain employs TRBV7-9 and TRBJ2-1; TRBD1 is a possible D gene (5 bases). From germline, CDR1 is SEHNR and CDR2 FQNEAQ (reference sequence). Trimming cost V 5 bases and J 3 bases, with 8 bases left between them. This CDR3 has 13 residues. For the CDR3, the DNA is TGTGCCAGCAGCCTGGGGCACTACAATGAGCAGTTCTTC. Its translation: CASSLGHYNEQFF.

The genes are TRBV6-6 and TRBJ1-3; D gene unclear. Trimming took 5 bases from V and 8 from J, leaving 10 bases between them. The CDR3 totals 12 residues. Germline V gives CDR1 MNHNY, CDR2 SVGAGI (reference sequence). CDR3 nucleotides: TGTGCCAGCAGTCGCACGGTAGACACCATATATTTT. Protein: CASSRTVDTIYF.

The J gene is TRBJ1-2, the V gene TRBV20-1; D is ambiguous. Per germline, CDR1 DFQATT and CDR2 SNEGSKA (reference sequence). The CDR3 has 10 residues. V was shortened by 4 bases and J by 7 bases, with 7 bases between the two germline ends. The CDR3 reads CSATAGGYTF. The CDR3 DNA sequence: TGCAGTGCTACAGCGGGTGGCTACACCTTC.

The J gene is TRBJ1-2, the V gene TRBV7-9; TRBD1 matches at 8 bases. The CDR3 has 16 residues. Germline CDR1 and CDR2: SEHNR and FQNEAQ (reference sequence). Trimming removed 5 bases from V and 7 bases from J; junction bases left unmatched: 15. CDR3 bases: TGTGCCAGCAGCGAAAGTGACCGAGGGACAGGATCTGGCTACACCTTC. It codes for CASSESDRGTGSGYTF.

The chain is built from TRBV5-1 and TRBJ1-2; possible D gene TRBD1, 5 bases. V gave up 4 bases and J gave up 6 bases, with 16 bases separating them. Per germline, CDR1 SGHRS and CDR2 YFSETQ. This CDR3 is built from 14 residues. The chain's CDR3 is CASSLEETADGYTF. The DNA for the CDR3 is TGCGCCAGCAGCCTGGAGGAGACAGCGGATGGCTACACCTTC.

The chain couples TRBV7-2 to TRBJ2-5, with D tentatively TRBD1 (6 bases). V was clipped by 4 bases and J by 3 bases, with 15 bases between them. Germline V gene lookup returns CDR1 SGHTA and CDR2 FQGNSA. This CDR3 has 15 amino acids. This chain's CDR3 is CASSSYRVGKETQYF. The CDR3 nucleotides read TGTGCCAGCAGCTCGTACAGGGTAGGGAAAGAGACCCAGTACTTC.

This clone is a singleton in its sample. The CDR3 DNA sequence: TGCGCCAGCAGCCAAGCGCCGGGACTATCTGGATTTGGGGCCAACGTCCTGACTTTC. Amino acid sequence: CASSQAPGLSGFGANVLTF. The rearrangement joins TRBV4-3 to TRBJ2-6, with 7 bases aligning to TRBD2. Per germline, CDR1 LGHNA and CDR2 YSLEER. V was clipped by 1 base and J by 3 bases; unmatched bases: 12. The CDR3 contains 19 residues.

The rearrangement joins TRBV19 to TRBJ2-2; 10 bases fit TRBD1. CDR1 and CDR2 (germline): LNHDA, SQIVND (reference sequence). The ends lost 0 bases at V and 8 bases at J; junction bases unmatched: 6. There are 16 residues in the CDR3. CDR3 residues: CASSIDRQGARGELFF. DNA for the CDR3: TGTGCCAGTAGTATAGACCGACAGGGGGCGCGGGGGGAGCTGTTTTTT.

The chain recombines TRBV19 with TRBJ1-6, with TRBD1 matching over 7 bases. CDR1 and CDR2 from the germline V gene are LNHDA and SQIVND (reference sequence). The J segment lost 9 bases and the V segment lost 3 bases, leaving 5 bases of the junction unmatched. The CDR3 runs 14 residues. The CDR3: CASSITGDSSPLHF. The DNA of the CDR3 is TGTGCCAGTAGTATTACCGGGGACAGTTCACCCCTCCACTTT. Complete variable domain (other parts from reference TRBV19 and TRBJ1-6): DGGITQSPKYLFRKEGQNVTLSCEQNLNHDAMYWYRQDPGQGLRLIYYSQIVNDFQKGDIAEGYSVSREKKESFPLTVTSAQKNPTAFYLCASSITGDSSPLHFGNGTRLTVT.

This chain links TRBV5-1 with TRBJ2-3; TRBD1 agrees at 7 bases. V shed 6 bases and J 2 bases; nucleotides not matched to a gene: 6. This CDR3 has 14 amino acids. Germline V gene data show CDR1 as SGHRS and CDR2 as YFSETQ. The CDR3 nucleotides read TGCGCCAGCACCCGGGACAGTTCCACAGATACGCAGTATTTT. It specifies CASTRDSSTDTQYF.

V and J are TRBV7-6 and TRBJ2-5, with TRBD2 as a possible D gene (6 bases). CDR3 length equals 15 residues. The germline V gene encodes CDR1 SGHVS and CDR2 FNYEAQ. V lost 5 bases to trimming and J lost 0 bases, with 13 bases between them. The CDR3, as DNA: TGTGCCAGCAGCCCGGGGGATATATACCAAGAGACCCAGTACTTC. This encodes CASSPGDIYQETQYF.

This rearrangement joins TRBV20-1 to TRBJ2-5; D gene uncertain. CDR1 is DFQATT and CDR2 is SNEGSKA in the germline V gene (reference sequence). CDR3 length: 11 residues. With 1 base removed from V and 5 bases from J, the gap between germline ends came to 5 bases. The CDR3 coding sequence is TGCAGTGCTAGAGCCTTTGAGACCCAGTACTTC. This gives the protein CSARAFETQYF.

This clone was seen only once. The gene calls are TRBV4-3 and TRBJ2-5; 8 bases agree with TRBD2. In germline, CDR1 is LGHNA, CDR2 YSLEER. There are 17 residues in the CDR3. V shed 0 bases and J 2 bases; nucleotides not matched to a gene: 8. The CDR3 nucleotides are TGCGCCAGCAGCCAAGAGCCAGCGGGGGTCCTACAAGAGACCCAGTACTTC. Protein: CASSQEPAGVLQETQYF.

J is TRBJ1-6 and V is TRBV5-8; D is undetermined. Germline loops: CDR1 SGHTS, CDR2 YDEGEE. This CDR3 has 15 residues. The V gene lost 4 bases and the J gene lost 6 bases, with 14 bases spanning the gap. CDR3 residues: CASSQRGQINSPLHF. Here the CDR3 DNA reads TGTGCCAGCAGCCAAAGAGGGCAAATTAATTCACCCCTCCACTTT.

The chain carries TRBV6-1 and TRBJ1-2, with D maybe TRBD1 (5 bases). Trimming removed 0 bases from V and 0 bases from J, with 17 bases in between. The V gene's germline CDR1 is MNHNS and CDR2 SASEGT. This CDR3 spans 18 amino acids. This CDR3 is CASSEARGFELANYGYTF. The CDR3 bases are TGTGCCAGCAGTGAAGCTAGGGGATTCGAGTTAGCTAACTATGGCTACACCTTC.

This chain links TRBV11-3 with TRBJ1-1, with D unclear. V dropped 2 bases and J dropped 0 bases, with 7 bases sitting between them. Germline loops: CDR1 SGHNT, CDR2 YENEEA. The CDR3 consists of 14 residues. The CDR3 reads CASSLSRLNTEAFF. In DNA form, the CDR3 reads TGTGCCAGCAGCTTAAGCCGGCTGAACACTGAAGCTTTCTTT. Combining the CDR3 with reference TRBV11-3 and TRBJ1-1 gives the whole variable domain EAGVVQSPRYKIIEKKQPVAFWCNPISGHNTLYWYLQNLGQGPELLIRYENEEAVDDSQLPKDRFSAERLKGVDSTLKIQPAELGDSAVYLCASSLSRLNTEAFFGQGTRLTVV.

The chain combines TRBV9 with TRBJ1-1; D perhaps matches TRBD1 (6 bases). Trimming removed 4 bases at V and 6 bases at J, with 13 bases between. This CDR3 spans 13 amino acids. CDR1 is SGDLS, CDR2 YYNGEE, per germline. In DNA form, the CDR3 reads TGTGCCAGCAGCCCAGCAGGGGTCCCTGAAGCTTTCTTT. Its protein product is CASSPAGVPEAFF. Complete variable domain (other parts from reference TRBV9 and TRBJ1-1): DSGVTQTPKHLITATGQRVTLRCSPRSGDLSVYWYQQSLDQGLQFLIQYYNGEERAKGNILERFSAQQFPDLHSELNLSSLELGDSALYFCASSPAGVPEAFFGQGTRLTVV.

The CDR3 region is CASSLSGFSYEQYF. CDR3 DNA: TGTGCCAGCAGCTTAAGCGGCTTTTCCTACGAGCAGTACTTC. The chain is built from TRBV7-3 and TRBJ2-7; D unresolved. Germline assignment: CDR1 SGHTA and CDR2 FQGTGA. This CDR3 has 14 residues. With 1 base removed from V and 1 base from J, the gap between germline ends came to 8 bases.

The chain has TRBV7-3 and TRBJ1-1, with D unresolved. V dropped 2 bases and J dropped 8 bases, with 9 bases sitting between them. This CDR3 is built from 12 residues. Looked up from germline, CDR1 is SGHTA and CDR2 is FQGTGA. The CDR3 protein is CASSLYPGEAFF. DNA for the CDR3: TGTGCCAGCAGCTTATATCCGGGGGAAGCTTTCTTT.

The count of this clone is one. V usage is TRBV5-1 and J usage is TRBJ2-2; TRBD2 is a possible D gene (6 bases). Germline loops: CDR1 SGHRS, CDR2 YFSETQ. The CDR3 runs 15 residues. V was trimmed by 3 bases and J by 3 bases, leaving 12 bases between them. CDR3 coding DNA: TGCGCCAGCAGCTCCGGGGGTATGGACACCGGGGAGCTGTTTTTT. Its translation is CASSSGGMDTGELFF.

The rearrangement joins TRBV19 to TRBJ1-5; 7 bases fit TRBD1. Trimming at V came to 3 bases and at J to 2 bases, leaving 10 bases not matched to a gene. CDR1 is LNHDA and CDR2 is SQIVND in the germline V gene (reference sequence). The CDR3 runs 17 residues. CDR3 sequence reads: CASSIGTVSVGNQPQHF. The CDR3 bases are TGTGCCAGTAGTATTGGGACAGTTTCGGTAGGCAATCAGCCCCAGCATTTT.

V usage is TRBV6-6 and J usage is TRBJ2-3, with TRBD1 identical over 9 bases. Germline loops: CDR1 MNHNY, CDR2 SVGAGI (reference sequence). The CDR3 has 16 amino acids. V was clipped by 2 bases and J by 3 bases; unmatched bases: 6. Here the CDR3 reads CASSYGWTGDTDTQYF. The CDR3 DNA reads as TGTGCCAGCAGTTACGGCTGGACAGGGGATACAGATACGCAGTATTTT.

The CDR3 is CASSLQGGSYGYTF. Here the CDR3 DNA reads TGTGCCAGCAGCCTACAGGGAGGAAGCTATGGCTACACCTTC. The rearrangement links TRBV7-9 to TRBJ1-2; TRBD1 might be the D (6 bases). The CDR3 loop spans 14 amino acids. Germline CDR1 and CDR2: SEHNR and FQNEAQ (reference sequence). Trimming stripped 5 bases from V and 4 bases from J, with 14 bases between.

The chain is built from TRBV7-3 and TRBJ1-1; D call uncertain. V lost 2 bases and J lost 1, with 11 bases in between. The CDR3 runs to 15 residues. Looked up from germline, CDR1 is SGHTA and CDR2 is FQGTGA. CDR3 sequence (DNA): TGTGCCAGCAGCTTACTGGGAGCCGCGAACACTGAAGCTTTCTTT. Protein product: CASSLLGAANTEAFF.

CDR3 nucleotides: TGTGCCAGCAGCTTAGTTGGCAGGAGGGAAGCTTTCTTT. Protein sequence: CASSLVGRREAFF. The rearrangement uses TRBV11-2 and TRBJ1-1; D call uncertain. The germline gives CDR1 SGHAT, CDR2 FQNNGV. Trimming pared 1 base from V and 8 bases from J, leaving 11 bases between. This CDR3 contains 13 residues.

V and J are TRBV5-1 and TRBJ2-7; no clear D gene. V shed 0 bases and J shed 3 bases, with 10 bases lying between them. This CDR3 spans 14 amino acids. Germline V lookup: CDR1 SGHRS, CDR2 YFSETQ. The CDR3: CASSLETGYYEQYF. CDR3 nucleotides: TGCGCCAGCAGCTTGGAGACCGGATACTACGAGCAGTACTTC.